Listed below are T cell receptor beta chains from one sample, sequenced in a study of T cells after yellow fever vaccination. MiXCR, applied by TCRdb to the 5' RACE reads, yields one record per CDR3 protein. The sample carries more than 120,000 distinct CDR3 sequences, more than 6% recorded once. Specimen: CD4+ T cells sorted from PBMCs, collected 5 days after the yellow fever booster vaccination. These receptors were collected from a young man who received the YFV17D yellow fever vaccine. The CDR3 runs from the conserved cysteine through the conserved F or W. D genes are given only for firm matches. Only part of the rows carry a size: once, few, many, or a class if the clone is expanded.

clone_size: many; j_call: TRBJ2-5; d_call: -; v_call: TRBV7-9; cdr3_aa: CASSLGHGPRQETQYF; cdr3_nt: TGTGCCAGCAGCTTAGGCCACGGCCCAAGGCAAGAGACCCAGTACTTC
clone_size: -; j_call: TRBJ2-7; d_call: TRBD2; v_call: TRBV11-3; cdr3_aa: CASSLGASGRAFFHEQYF; cdr3_nt: TGTGCCAGCAGCTTAGGTGCTAGCGGGAGGGCCTTCTTCCACGAGCAGTACTTC
clone_size: many; j_call: TRBJ2-3; d_call: -; v_call: TRBV7-2; cdr3_aa: CASSSRGRESTDTQYF; cdr3_nt: TGTGCCAGCAGCTCCCGGGGGCGGGAGAGCACAGATACGCAGTATTTT
clone_size: many; j_call: TRBJ2-5; d_call: -; v_call: TRBV5-1; cdr3_aa: CASSHRTNQETQYF; cdr3_nt: TGCGCCAGCAGCCACCGGACGAATCAAGAGACCCAGTACTTC
clone_size: many; j_call: TRBJ2-1; d_call: TRBD1; v_call: TRBV20-1; cdr3_aa: CSATVRGIYNEQFF; cdr3_nt: TGCAGTGCTACTGTCAGGGGGATCTACAATGAGCAGTTCTTC
clone_size: many; j_call: TRBJ2-3; d_call: -; v_call: TRBV5-1; cdr3_aa: CAINTQYF; cdr3_nt: TGCGCCATAAATACGCAGTATTTT
clone_size: -; j_call: TRBJ2-5; d_call: -; v_call: TRBV20-1; cdr3_aa: CSARAAGETQYF; cdr3_nt: TGCAGTGCTAGAGCAGCCGGGGAGACCCAGTACTTC
clone_size: many; j_call: TRBJ2-1; d_call: -; v_call: TRBV23-1; cdr3_aa: CASSRWNEQFF; cdr3_nt: TGCGCCAGCAGTCGGTGGAATGAGCAGTTCTTC
clone_size: many; j_call: TRBJ2-1; d_call: -; v_call: TRBV18; cdr3_aa: CASSPVGNEQFF; cdr3_nt: TGTGCCAGCTCACCAGTTGGTAATGAGCAGTTCTTC
clone_size: few; j_call: TRBJ1-4; d_call: -; v_call: TRBV30; cdr3_aa: CAWSKGLSNEKLFF; cdr3_nt: TGTGCCTGGAGCAAGGGGCTAAGTAATGAAAAACTGTTTTTT
clone_size: few; j_call: TRBJ1-1; d_call: -; v_call: TRBV6-2/TRBV6-3; cdr3_aa: CASSYADGEAFF; cdr3_nt: TGTGCCAGCAGTTACGCTGACGGGGAAGCTTTCTTT
clone_size: many; j_call: TRBJ2-7; d_call: TRBD1; v_call: TRBV4-3; cdr3_aa: CASSPSGTGSYEQYF; cdr3_nt: TGCGCCAGCAGCCCGTCCGGGACAGGAAGCTACGAGCAGTACTTC
clone_size: few; j_call: TRBJ2-5; d_call: -; v_call: TRBV12-3/TRBV12-4; cdr3_aa: CASSDRLETQYF; cdr3_nt: TGTGCCAGCAGTGACAGGCTCGAGACCCAGTACTTC
clone_size: many; j_call: TRBJ2-3; d_call: TRBD2; v_call: TRBV24-1; cdr3_aa: CATSGGLAGDTDTQYF; cdr3_nt: TGTGCCACCAGTGGGGGCCTAGCGGGGGACACAGATACGCAGTATTTT
clone_size: -; j_call: TRBJ2-1; d_call: -; v_call: TRBV5-1; cdr3_aa: CASSPGESEQFF; cdr3_nt: TGCGCCAGCAGCCCGGGAGAAAGCGAGCAGTTCTTC
clone_size: many; j_call: TRBJ2-5; d_call: -; v_call: TRBV7-2; cdr3_aa: CASSPRLGGGETQYF; cdr3_nt: TGTGCCAGCAGCCCAAGGCTGGGGGGGGGCGAGACCCAGTACTTC
clone_size: few; j_call: TRBJ2-2; d_call: -; v_call: TRBV7-3; cdr3_aa: CASSLRHSGTPTGELFF; cdr3_nt: TGTGCCAGCAGCTTAAGACATTCCGGGACTCCCACCGGGGAGCTGTTTTTT